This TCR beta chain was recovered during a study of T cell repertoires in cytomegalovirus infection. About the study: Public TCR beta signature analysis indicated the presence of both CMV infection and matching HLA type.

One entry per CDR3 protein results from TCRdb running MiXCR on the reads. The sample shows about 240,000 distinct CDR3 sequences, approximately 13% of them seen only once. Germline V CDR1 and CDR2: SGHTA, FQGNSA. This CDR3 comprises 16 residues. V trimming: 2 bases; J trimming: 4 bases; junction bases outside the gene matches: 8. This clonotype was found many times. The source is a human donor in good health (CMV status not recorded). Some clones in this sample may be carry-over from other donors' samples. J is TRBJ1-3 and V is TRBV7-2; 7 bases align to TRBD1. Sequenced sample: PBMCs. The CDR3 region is CASSLSGQANGNTIYF. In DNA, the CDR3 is TGTGCCAGCAGCTTAAGTGGACAGGCGAACGGAAACACCATATATTTT. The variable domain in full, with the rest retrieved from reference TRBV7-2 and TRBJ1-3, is GAGVSQSPSNKVTEKGKDVELRCDPISGHTALYWYRQSLGQGLEFLIYFQGNSAPDKSGLPSDRFSAERTGGSVSTLTIQRTQQEDSAVYLCASSLSGQANGNTIYFGEGSWLTVV.